These T cell receptor beta chains were read from a single sample in a study of graft-versus-host responses after intestinal transplantation. Assay: immunoSEQ multiplex PCR; the TCRdb copy retains only in-frame clones and omits some. The sample holds some 80,000 clones, 85% to 95% seen once. These receptors are not linked to any known antigen. The material sequenced was unstimulated CD8+ T cells sorted from spleen or lymph node cells, taken before transplant. The receptors were sampled from a human donor who was the organ donor for an intestinal transplant. Each CDR3 is given without its conserved first and last residue.

V gene: TRBV25-1; J gene: TRBJ2-1; CDR3 protein: ASSEWGLARGEQF
V gene: TRBV4-1; J gene: TRBJ1-5; CDR3 protein: ASSQGVGQPQH
V gene: TRBV11-2; J gene: TRBJ2-5; CDR3 protein: ASRQGAETQY
V gene: TRBV30; J gene: TRBJ2-2; CDR3 protein: AWTGGRDTVTGELF
V gene: TRBV27; J gene: TRBJ2-7; CDR3 protein: ASSAARGYEQY
V gene: TRBV4-1; J gene: TRBJ1-1; CDR3 protein: ASSVDRTVMNTEAF
V gene: TRBV27; J gene: TRBJ2-2; CDR3 protein: ASSLAGGTGELF
V gene: TRBV20-1; J gene: TRBJ2-7; CDR3 protein: SARETYEQY
V gene: TRBV7-3; J gene: TRBJ1-1; CDR3 protein: ASSLGVGDTNTEAF
V gene: TRBV4-2; J gene: TRBJ2-3; CDR3 protein: ASSPPGGTDTQY
V gene: TRBV4-1; J gene: TRBJ2-2; CDR3 protein: ASSYRPGWRAGELF
V gene: TRBV19; J gene: TRBJ1-5; CDR3 protein: ASSWATGYSNQPQH
V gene: TRBV11-3; J gene: TRBJ1-6; CDR3 protein: ASDRFSSPLH
V gene: TRBV5-6; J gene: TRBJ2-7; CDR3 protein: ASATGWSSYEQY
V gene: TRBV20-1; J gene: TRBJ1-2; CDR3 protein: SATGTYGYT
V gene: TRBV6-5; J gene: TRBJ1-1; CDR3 protein: ASSYSTGPNTEAF
V gene: TRBV6-1; J gene: TRBJ2-1; CDR3 protein: ASSGQREGRHEQF
V gene: TRBV2; J gene: TRBJ1-4; CDR3 protein: ASRGFARGGEKLF
V gene: TRBV5-6; J gene: TRBJ2-1; CDR3 protein: ASSLSVGGPFSYNEQF
V gene: TRBV19; J gene: TRBJ2-2; CDR3 protein: ASSIAGELF
V gene: TRBV7-6; J gene: TRBJ2-1; CDR3 protein: ASSLVGRTIGGSGDEQF
V gene: TRBV7-9; J gene: TRBJ1-1; CDR3 protein: ASSLGSTLGEAF
V gene: TRBV7-3; J gene: TRBJ2-7; CDR3 protein: ASSLTQSSYEQY
V gene: TRBV13; J gene: TRBJ2-5; CDR3 protein: ASSLGTRVPGTQY
V gene: TRBV5-6; J gene: TRBJ2-7; CDR3 protein: ASSSDGRSYEQY
V gene: TRBV18; J gene: TRBJ2-2; CDR3 protein: ASSPRGWTGELF
V gene: TRBV4-1; J gene: TRBJ1-5; CDR3 protein: ASSQSGALSNQPQH
V gene: TRBV6-5; J gene: TRBJ2-7; CDR3 protein: ASSYGEGEQY
V gene: TRBV19; J gene: TRBJ1-2; CDR3 protein: ASTRIRRGGYGYT
V gene: TRBV5-6; J gene: TRBJ2-5; CDR3 protein: ASSLTSTETQY
V gene: TRBV27; J gene: TRBJ1-2; CDR3 protein: ASSLIAGNYGYT
V gene: TRBV1; J gene: TRBJ2-1; CDR3 protein: TSSHLAGVHNEQF
V gene: TRBV2; J gene: TRBJ2-7; CDR3 protein: AVAAMGEQY
V gene: TRBV19; J gene: TRBJ1-5; CDR3 protein: ASSIQGPQPQH
V gene: TRBV5-5; J gene: NA; CDR3 protein: ASSRTTGYEQY
V gene: TRBV19; J gene: TRBJ1-5; CDR3 protein: ASSIDLGDNYSNQPQH
V gene: TRBV13; J gene: TRBJ2-7; CDR3 protein: ASSSIRDTTYEQY
V gene: TRBV6-4; J gene: TRBJ2-1; CDR3 protein: ASSDGSYNEQF
V gene: TRBV10-1; J gene: TRBJ1-2; CDR3 protein: ASSRDLDPYGYT
V gene: TRBV4-1; J gene: TRBJ2-5; CDR3 protein: ASSQGRASGLAGGPTETQY
V gene: TRBV7-2; J gene: TRBJ2-1; CDR3 protein: ASSLGDNSYNEQF
V gene: TRBV7-6; J gene: TRBJ2-1; CDR3 protein: ASSLGPPGSSYNEQF
V gene: TRBV19; J gene: TRBJ2-7; CDR3 protein: ASSTGRYEQY
V gene: TRBV18; J gene: TRBJ2-1; CDR3 protein: ASSPLEASYNEQF
V gene: TRBV6-5; J gene: TRBJ2-2; CDR3 protein: ASSTGTGVTKELF
V gene: TRBV11-1; J gene: TRBJ1-1; CDR3 protein: ASSAYRDGTEAF
V gene: TRBV6-1; J gene: TRBJ2-1; CDR3 protein: ASRDGANNEQF